These T cell receptor beta chains were read from a single sample in a study of T cell clonotyping in hematopoietic cell transplantation. Method: immunoSEQ multiplex PCR; TCRdb's copy keeps in-frame clones and lacks some. The sample shows 5,500 to 6,500 clones, approximately 97% of them seen only once. This specimen consisted of peripheral blood mononuclear cells, obtained before stem cell transplant. Source of these receptors: a man between 65 and 80 years old with acute myeloid leukemia. Some clones in this sample may be carry-over from other donors' samples. CDR3s include the opening cysteine and the closing phenylalanine or tryptophan. D genes are given only for firm matches. Size is stated for part of the rows, as once, few or many counts, or as a class when the clone is expanded.

V gene	clone size	D gene	J gene	CDR3 protein	CDR3 DNA
TRBV20-1	.	.	TRBJ2-1	CSARGRGQFF	TGCAGTGCTAGAGGGCGGGGGCAGTTCTTC
TRBV2	.	.	TRBJ1-1	CASSAGSNTEAFF	TGTGCCAGCAGTGCAGGATCGAACACTGAAGCTTTCTTT
TRBV4-2	once	.	TRBJ1-4	CASSQVVNGANEKLFF	TGTGCCAGCAGCCAAGTCGTCAATGGGGCTAATGAAAAACTGTTTTTT
TRBV13	.	.	TRBJ1-6	CASSLGAGNNSPLHF	TGTGCCAGCAGCTTAGGCGCAGGGAATAATTCACCCCTCCACTTT
TRBV18	.	.	TRBJ2-1	CASSDTDEQFF	TGTGCCAGCTCAGATACGGATGAGCAGTTCTTC
TRBV5-1	.	TRBD1	TRBJ2-7	CASSSRTGQEPGQYF	TGCGCCAGCAGCTCAAGAACGGGACAGGAACCGGGGCAGTACTTC
TRBV5-1	.	TRBD1	TRBJ2-2	CASSWGQAVEGELFF	TGCGCCAGCAGCTGGGGACAGGCCGTGGAGGGGGAGCTGTTTTTT
TRBV15	.	TRBD1	TRBJ1-2	CATSRDVGTGGSTGYTF	TGTGCCACCAGCAGAGATGTGGGTACAGGGGGGTCCACCGGCTACACCTTC
TRBV4-3	.	.	TRBJ2-7	CASSQGIYQYEQYF	TGCGCCAGCAGCCAAGGGATCTACCAATACGAGCAGTACTTC
TRBV4-3	few	TRBD2	TRBJ2-2	CASSQDQWGLGTSDGELFF	TGCGCCAGCAGCCAAGATCAATGGGGGCTGGGGACTAGCGACGGGGAGCTGTTTTTT
TRBV2	.	.	TRBJ1-2	CASSPGTFHLADYGYTF	TGTGCCAGCAGTCCCGGGACTTTTCACCTCGCGGACTATGGCTACACCTTC
TRBV7-2	.	TRBD2	TRBJ2-3	CASTFLAGGLGTDTQYF	TGTGCCAGCACCTTTCTAGCGGGGGGCCTCGGGACAGATACGCAGTATTTT
TRBV6-1	once	.	TRBJ2-7	CASSASRGREQYF	TGTGCCAGCAGTGCTTCCCGGGGCCGAGAGCAGTACTTC
TRBV19	.	TRBD2	TRBJ2-1	CASSTRGGGNEQFF	TGTGCCAGTAGTACTCGGGGGGGCGGCAATGAGCAGTTCTTC
TRBV7-2	.	.	TRBJ1-5	CASSLGVRQPQHF	TGTGCCAGCAGCTTAGGGGTGCGGCAGCCCCAGCATTTT
TRBV28	.	.	TRBJ1-1	CASSLARRNTEAFF	TGTGCCAGCAGTTTAGCCCGGAGGAACACTGAAGCTTTCTTT
TRBV7-2	.	.	TRBJ1-1	CASSLAPRTEAFF	TGTGCCAGCAGCCTGGCCCCTCGGACTGAAGCTTTCTTT
TRBV10-1	.	.	TRBJ1-1	CASSGVRGTEAFF	TGCGCCAGCAGTGGAGTCCGGGGGACTGAAGCTTTCTTT
TRBV15	once	TRBD2	TRBJ2-7	CATSRDRGESSYEQYF	TGTGCCACCAGCAGAGATCGGGGGGAGAGCTCCTACGAGCAGTACTTC
TRBV19	.	.	TRBJ1-5	CASSPGAQGQPQHF	TGTGCCAGTAGTCCAGGAGCTCAGGGTCAGCCCCAGCATTTT
TRBV5-8	.	.	TRBJ2-7	CASSLKGGTYEQYF	TGTGCCAGCAGCTTGAAGGGCGGTACCTACGAGCAGTACTTC
TRBV7-6	.	.	TRBJ2-7	CASSLVAGTYEQYF	TGTGCCAGCAGCTTAGTAGCCGGGACCTACGAGCAGTACTTC
TRBV7-2	.	.	TRBJ1-1	CASSLEGRTEAFF	TGTGCCAGCAGCTTAGAGGGGAGAACTGAAGCTTTCTTT